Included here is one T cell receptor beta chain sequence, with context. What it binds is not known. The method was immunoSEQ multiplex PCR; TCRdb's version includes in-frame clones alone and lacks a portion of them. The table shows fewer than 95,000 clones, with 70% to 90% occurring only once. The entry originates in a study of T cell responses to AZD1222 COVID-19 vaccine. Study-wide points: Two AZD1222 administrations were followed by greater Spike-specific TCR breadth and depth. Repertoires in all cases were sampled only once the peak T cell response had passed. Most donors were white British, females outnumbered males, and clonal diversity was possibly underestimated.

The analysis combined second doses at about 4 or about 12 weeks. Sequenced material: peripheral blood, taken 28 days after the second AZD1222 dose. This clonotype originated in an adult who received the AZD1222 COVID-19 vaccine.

The CDR3: CSVEGGRSSRTDTQYF. In DNA, the CDR3 is TGCAGCGTTGAAGGGGGTCGGAGTTCTCGCACAGATACGCAGTATTTT. The chain couples TRBV29-1 to TRBJ2-3; D is unresolved. V dropped 1 base and J dropped 1 base, with 15 bases sitting between them. The CDR3 contains 16 residues. The germline CDR1 and CDR2 sequences are SQVTM and ANQGSEA.